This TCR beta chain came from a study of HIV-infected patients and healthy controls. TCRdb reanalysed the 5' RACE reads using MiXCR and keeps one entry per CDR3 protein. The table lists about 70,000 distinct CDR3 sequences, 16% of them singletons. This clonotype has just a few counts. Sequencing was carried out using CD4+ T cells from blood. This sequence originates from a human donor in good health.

The CDR3 DNA reads as TGTGCCAGCTTCGTTAGGAATAGCGGGGGTACGCAGTATTTT. It encodes CASFVRNSGGTQYF. J is TRBJ2-3 and V is TRBV12-3 or TRBV12-4, with 9 bases lining up with TRBD2. CDR3 size: 14 residues. V shed 8 bases and J 8 bases; nucleotides not matched to a gene: 11.